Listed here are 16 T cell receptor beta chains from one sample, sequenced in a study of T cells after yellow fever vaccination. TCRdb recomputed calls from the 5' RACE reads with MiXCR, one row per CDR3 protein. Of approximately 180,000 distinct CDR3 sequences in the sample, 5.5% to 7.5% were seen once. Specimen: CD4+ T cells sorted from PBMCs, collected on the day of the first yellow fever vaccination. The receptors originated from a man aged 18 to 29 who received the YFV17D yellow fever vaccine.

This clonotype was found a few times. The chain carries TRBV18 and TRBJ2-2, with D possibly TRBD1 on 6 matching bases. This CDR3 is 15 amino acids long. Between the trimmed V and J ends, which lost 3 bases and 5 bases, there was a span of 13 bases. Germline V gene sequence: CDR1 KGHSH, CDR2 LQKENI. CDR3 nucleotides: TGTGCCAGCTCACCGGCGAGAGGGGGAACCGGGGAGCTGTTTTTT. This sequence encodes CASSPARGGTGELFF.

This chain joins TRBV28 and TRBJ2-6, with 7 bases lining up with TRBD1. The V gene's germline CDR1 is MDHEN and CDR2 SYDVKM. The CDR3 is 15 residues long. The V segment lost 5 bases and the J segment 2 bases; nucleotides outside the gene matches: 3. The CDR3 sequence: CASSPGQAGANVLTF. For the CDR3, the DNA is TGTGCCAGCAGTCCCGGACAGGCTGGGGCCAACGTCCTGACTTTC.

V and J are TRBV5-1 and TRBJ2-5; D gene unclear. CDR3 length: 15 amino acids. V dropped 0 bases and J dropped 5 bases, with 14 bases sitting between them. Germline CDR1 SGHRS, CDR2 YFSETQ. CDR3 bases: TGCGCCAGCAGCTTGGGGGCGAGAACGAAGGAGACCCAGTACTTC. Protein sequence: CASSLGARTKETQYF.

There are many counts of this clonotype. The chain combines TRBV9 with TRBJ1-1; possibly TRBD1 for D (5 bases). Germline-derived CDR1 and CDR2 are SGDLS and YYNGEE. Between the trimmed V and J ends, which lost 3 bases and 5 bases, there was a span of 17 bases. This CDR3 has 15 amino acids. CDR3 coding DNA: TGTGCCAGCAGCGAAGCGGGGGTTGGGAAAACTGAAGCTTTCTTT. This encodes CASSEAGVGKTEAFF.

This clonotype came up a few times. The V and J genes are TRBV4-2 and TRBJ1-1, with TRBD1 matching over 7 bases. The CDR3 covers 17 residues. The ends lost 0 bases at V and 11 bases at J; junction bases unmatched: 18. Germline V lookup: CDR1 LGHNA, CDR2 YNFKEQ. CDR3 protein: CASSQDGYPGGALGAFF. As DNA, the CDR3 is TGTGCCAGCAGCCAAGATGGTTATCCAGGGGGGGCACTGGGGGCTTTCTTT.

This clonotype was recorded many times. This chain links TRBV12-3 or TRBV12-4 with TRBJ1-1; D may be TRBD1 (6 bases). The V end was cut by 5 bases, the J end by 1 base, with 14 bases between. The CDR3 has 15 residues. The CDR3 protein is CASSPLGGRNTEAFF. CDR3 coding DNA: TGTGCCAGCAGTCCTCTGGGGGGCAGGAACACTGAAGCTTTCTTT.

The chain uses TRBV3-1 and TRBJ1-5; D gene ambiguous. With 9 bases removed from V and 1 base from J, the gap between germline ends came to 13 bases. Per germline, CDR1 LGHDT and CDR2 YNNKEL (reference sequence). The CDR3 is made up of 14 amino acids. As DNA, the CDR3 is TGTGCCAGGGGCTTGTACACCAGCAATCAGCCCCAGCATTTT. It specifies CARGLYTSNQPQHF.

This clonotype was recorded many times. The CDR3 DNA reads TGTGCCAGCAGCATGGGACAGGGTGAAGCTTTCTTT. Amino acid sequence: CASSMGQGEAFF. V usage is TRBV7-9 and J usage is TRBJ1-1; 9 bases map to TRBD1. Trimming cost V 5 bases and J 7 bases; bases outside gene matches: 2. This CDR3 has 12 residues. Per the germline V gene, CDR1 is SEHNR and CDR2 is FQNEAQ (reference sequence).

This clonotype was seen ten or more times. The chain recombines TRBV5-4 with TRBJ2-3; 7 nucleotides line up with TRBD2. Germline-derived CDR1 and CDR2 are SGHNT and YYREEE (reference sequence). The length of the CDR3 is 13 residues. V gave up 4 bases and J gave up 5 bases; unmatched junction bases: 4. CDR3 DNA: TGTGCCAGCAGCGGACTAGTGGAAGATACGCAGTATTTT. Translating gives CASSGLVEDTQYF. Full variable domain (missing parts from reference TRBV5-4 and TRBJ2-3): ETGVTQSPTHLIKTRGQQVTLRCSSQSGHNTVSWYQQALGQGPQFIFQYYREEENGRGNFPPRFSGLQFPNYSSELNVNALELDDSALYLCASSGLVEDTQYFGPGTRLTVL.

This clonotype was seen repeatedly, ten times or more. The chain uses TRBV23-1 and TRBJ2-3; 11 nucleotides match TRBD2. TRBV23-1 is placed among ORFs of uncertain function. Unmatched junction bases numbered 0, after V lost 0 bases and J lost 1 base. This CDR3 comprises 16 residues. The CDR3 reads CASSQSTSGGTDTQYF. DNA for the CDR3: TGCGCCAGCAGTCAATCGACTAGCGGGGGCACAGATACGCAGTATTTT.

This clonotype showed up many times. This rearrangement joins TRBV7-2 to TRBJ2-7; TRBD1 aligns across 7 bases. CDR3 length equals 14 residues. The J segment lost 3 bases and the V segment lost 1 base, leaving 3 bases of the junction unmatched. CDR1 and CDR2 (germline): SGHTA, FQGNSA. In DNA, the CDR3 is TGTGCCAGCAGCTTAGGAGACAGGGTCTACGAGCAGTACTTC. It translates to CASSLGDRVYEQYF.

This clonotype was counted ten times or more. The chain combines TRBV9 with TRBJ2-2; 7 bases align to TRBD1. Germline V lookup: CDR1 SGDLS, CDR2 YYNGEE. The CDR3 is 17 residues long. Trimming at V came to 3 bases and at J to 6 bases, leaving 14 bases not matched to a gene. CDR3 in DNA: TGTGCCAGCAGCGCACGGCCCAGTGGCCAGGGGGCCGGGGAGCTGTTTTTT. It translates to CASSARPSGQGAGELFF. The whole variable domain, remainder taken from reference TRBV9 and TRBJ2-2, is DSGVTQTPKHLITATGQRVTLRCSPRSGDLSVYWYQQSLDQGLQFLIQYYNGEERAKGNILERFSAQQFPDLHSELNLSSLELGDSALYFCASSARPSGQGAGELFFGEGSRLTVL.

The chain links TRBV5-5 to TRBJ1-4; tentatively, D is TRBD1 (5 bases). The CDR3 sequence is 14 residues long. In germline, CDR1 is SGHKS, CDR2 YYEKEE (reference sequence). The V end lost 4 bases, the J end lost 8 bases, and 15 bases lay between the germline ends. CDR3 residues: CASSLDSGGEKLFF. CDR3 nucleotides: TGTGCCAGCAGCCTAGACAGCGGCGGGGAAAAACTGTTTTTT.

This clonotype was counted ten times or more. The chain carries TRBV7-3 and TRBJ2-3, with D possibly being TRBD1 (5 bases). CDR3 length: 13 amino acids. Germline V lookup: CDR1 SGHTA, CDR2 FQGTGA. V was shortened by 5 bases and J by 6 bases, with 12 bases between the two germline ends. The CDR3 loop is CASSARPGDTQYF. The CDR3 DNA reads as TGTGCCAGCAGCGCCCGGCCAGGGGATACGCAGTATTTT.

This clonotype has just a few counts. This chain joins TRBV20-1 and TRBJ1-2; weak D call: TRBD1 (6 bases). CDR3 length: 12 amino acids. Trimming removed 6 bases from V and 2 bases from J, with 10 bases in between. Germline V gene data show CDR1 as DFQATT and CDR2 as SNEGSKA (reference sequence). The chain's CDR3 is CSAPDRNYGYTF. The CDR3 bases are TGCAGTGCACCCGACAGGAACTATGGCTACACCTTC.

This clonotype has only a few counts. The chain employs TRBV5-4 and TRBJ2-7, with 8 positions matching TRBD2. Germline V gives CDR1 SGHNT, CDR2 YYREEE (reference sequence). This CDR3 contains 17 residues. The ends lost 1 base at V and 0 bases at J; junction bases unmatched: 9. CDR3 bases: TGTGCCAGCAGCTTGAGGTCGGGGGGGCAGAGCTCCTACGAGCAGTACTTC. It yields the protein CASSLRSGGQSSYEQYF.